This T cell receptor (beta chain) appears in the sequencing data of a study of blood T cell repertoires in COVID-19 (dated by TCRdb to 2020 to 2021). As for the study more broadly: Samples covering the acute and convalescent phases of COVID-19 were provided by collaborators in the United States, Italy and Spain. Samples were obtained from the ongoing ImmuneRACE study (first 160 participants) and from 1,254 subjects provided by 6 global collaborators. The dataset comprised deeply sampled blood TCRbeta repertoires from subjects exposed to, actively infected with, or recovered from COVID-19. A freely available public database, intended as a resource for researchers studying the immune response to SARS-CoV-2, is where the repertoires were released. The material from the prospective study consisted of cDNA or gDNA derived from T cells, B-cell-depleted T cells, or PBMCs. HLA class I and class II types, where available, came from metadata supplied by the sample provider rather than from assay-based typing. The sample metadata nearly always contained a de-identified subject ID, COVID-19 status, age in years and sex.

The immunoSEQ Assay, a bias-controlled multiplex PCR, was used to amplify TCRbeta CDR3 regions from genomic DNA. Per the source publication's procedure: Nucleated cell counts per sample were estimated from amplification of reference gene primers within the assay. Sequence reads were collapsed and filtered to measure the absolute abundance of every unique TCRbeta CDR3 rearrangement. For each sample, productive Simpson clonality was calculated as the square root of Simpson's diversity index across productive rearrangements. Held by TCRdb, this immuneACCESS table contains in-frame sequences only and omits some clones. Under half of the omission traces to an unresolved V gene where checked; the cause of the rest is unknown. The DNA was the basis for D and trimming; V, J and clone size are from that table. Counted in this sample were about 250,000 clones; around 84% of them appeared once. The ten largest make up under 2% of the sample.

Participants in the prospective study were enrolled through a virtual design, were aged 18 to 89 years, and lived in 24 United States geographic areas. Cohort assignment in the prospective study relied on participant-reported clinical history from a screening survey and a study questionnaire. Recovered participants in ImmuneRACE Cohort 3 were defined as having two consecutive negative NP/OP PCR tests, clearance from a healthcare professional, or resolution of symptoms. In the prospective study, whole blood, serum and a nasopharyngeal or oropharyngeal swab were collected from each participant by mobile phlebotomists. Participants in the prospective study had the option to provide additional blood draws and questionnaires over a 2-month period. Blood samples from the prospective study were shipped frozen or at room temperature prior to DNA extraction. A word on this clone: Its antigen target is currently unknown. One base away there is no much larger clone; base qualities are not given.

After removal of 2 bases from V and 6 bases from J, the junction retains 9 bases not matched to a gene. Taken from the germline V gene, the CDR1 and CDR2 loops are KGHSH and LQKENI. The CDR3 has 16 amino acids, counting the end cysteine and phenylalanine. Only the CDR3 DNA is retained, 48 bases long and in frame from the first base. The research as a whole found: The amount of clinical and demographic metadata varied by source and participant and was provided uncurated.

The clonotype originates from a woman in her forties or fifties who had recovered from COVID-19. The V gene is TRBV18 and the J gene is TRBJ1-4; 7 bases in the middle match TRBD1. Sequencing input: PBMCs or T cells enriched from blood (not recorded which). This receptor has the CDR3 CASSPVFSGGHEKLFF. DNA sequence: TGTGCCAGCTCACCAGTTTTCTCAGGGGGACATGAAAAACTGTTTTTT. The reference TRBV18 and TRBJ1-4 proteins fill in what lies around the CDR3, so the full variable domain reads NAGVMQNPRHLVRRRGQEARLRCSPMKGHSHVYWYRQLPEEGLKFMVYLQKENIIDESGMPKERFSAEFPKEGPSILRIQQVVRGDSAAYFCASSPVFSGGHEKLFFGSGTQLSVL.